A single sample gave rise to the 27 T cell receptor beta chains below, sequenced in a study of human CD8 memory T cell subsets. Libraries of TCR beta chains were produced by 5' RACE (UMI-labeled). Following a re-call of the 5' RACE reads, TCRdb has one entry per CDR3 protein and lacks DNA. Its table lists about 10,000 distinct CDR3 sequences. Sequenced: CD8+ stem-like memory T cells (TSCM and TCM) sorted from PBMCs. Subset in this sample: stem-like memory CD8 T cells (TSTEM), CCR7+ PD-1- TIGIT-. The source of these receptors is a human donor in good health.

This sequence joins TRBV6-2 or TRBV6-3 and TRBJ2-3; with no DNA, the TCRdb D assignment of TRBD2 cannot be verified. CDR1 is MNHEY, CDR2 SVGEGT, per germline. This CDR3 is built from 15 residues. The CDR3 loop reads CASSYWESGTDTQYF.

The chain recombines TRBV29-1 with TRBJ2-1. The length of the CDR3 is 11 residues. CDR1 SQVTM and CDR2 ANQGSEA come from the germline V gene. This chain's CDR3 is CSVELYNEQFF.

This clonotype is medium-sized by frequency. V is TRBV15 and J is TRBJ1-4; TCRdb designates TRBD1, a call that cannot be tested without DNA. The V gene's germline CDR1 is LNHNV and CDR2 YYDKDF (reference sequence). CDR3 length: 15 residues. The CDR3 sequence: CATSSGTGDQEKLFF.

CDR3 sequence reads: CSARDLRGRAYEQYF. This sequence joins TRBV20-1 and TRBJ2-7; the TCRdb D gene call, TRBD1, has no DNA to confirm it. The CDR3 is 15 residues long. Germline CDR1 reads DFQATT; CDR2 reads SNEGSKA (reference sequence).

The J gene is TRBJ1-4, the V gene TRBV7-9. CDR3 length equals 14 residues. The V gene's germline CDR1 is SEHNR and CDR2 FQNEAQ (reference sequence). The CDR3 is CASTRGASNEKLFF.

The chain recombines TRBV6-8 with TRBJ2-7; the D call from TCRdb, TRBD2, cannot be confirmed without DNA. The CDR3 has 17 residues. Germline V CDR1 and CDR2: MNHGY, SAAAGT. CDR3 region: CASSYGTSGSFSYEQYF.

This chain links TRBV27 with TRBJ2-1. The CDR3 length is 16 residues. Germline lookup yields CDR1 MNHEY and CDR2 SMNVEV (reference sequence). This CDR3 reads CASSLLIGRGPNEQFF.

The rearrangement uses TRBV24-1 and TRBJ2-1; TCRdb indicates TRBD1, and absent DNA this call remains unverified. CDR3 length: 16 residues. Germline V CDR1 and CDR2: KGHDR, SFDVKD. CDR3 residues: CATSEERESSYNEQFF.

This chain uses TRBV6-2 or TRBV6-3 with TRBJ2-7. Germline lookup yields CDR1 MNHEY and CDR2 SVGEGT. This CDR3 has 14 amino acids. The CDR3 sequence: CASSFGHSSYEQYF.

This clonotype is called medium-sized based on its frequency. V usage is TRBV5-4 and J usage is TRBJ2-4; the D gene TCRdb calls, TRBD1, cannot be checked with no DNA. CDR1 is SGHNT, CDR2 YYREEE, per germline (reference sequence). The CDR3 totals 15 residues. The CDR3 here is CASSLGDLGRNIQYF.

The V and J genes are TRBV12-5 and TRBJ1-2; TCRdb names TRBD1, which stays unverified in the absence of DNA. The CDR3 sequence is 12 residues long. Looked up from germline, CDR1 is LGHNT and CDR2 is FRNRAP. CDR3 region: CASGLPGDGYTF. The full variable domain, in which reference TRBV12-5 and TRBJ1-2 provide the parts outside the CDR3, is DARVTQTPRHKVTEMGQEVTMRCQPILGHNTVFWYRQTMMQGLELLAYFRNRAPLDDSGMPKDRFSAEMPDATLATLKIQPSEPRDSAVYFCASGLPGDGYTFGSGTRLTVV.

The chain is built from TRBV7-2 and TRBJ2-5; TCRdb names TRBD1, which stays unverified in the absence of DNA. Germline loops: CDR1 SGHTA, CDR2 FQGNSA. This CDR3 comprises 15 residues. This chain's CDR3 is CASSLGVAPGETQYF.

CDR3 sequence: CATTDSIYSNQPQHF. The rearrangement links TRBV12-3 or TRBV12-4 to TRBJ1-5; the TCRdb D gene call, TRBD1, has no DNA to confirm it. The CDR3 has 15 residues.

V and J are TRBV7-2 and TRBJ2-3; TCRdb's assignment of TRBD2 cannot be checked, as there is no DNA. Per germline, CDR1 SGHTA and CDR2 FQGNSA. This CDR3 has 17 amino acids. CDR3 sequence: CASTPRWAQGRTDTQYF.

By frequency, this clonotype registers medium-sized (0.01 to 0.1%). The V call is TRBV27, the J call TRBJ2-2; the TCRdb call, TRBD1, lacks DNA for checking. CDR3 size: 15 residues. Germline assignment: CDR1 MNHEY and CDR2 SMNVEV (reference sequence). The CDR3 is CASSSAGEHTGELFF.

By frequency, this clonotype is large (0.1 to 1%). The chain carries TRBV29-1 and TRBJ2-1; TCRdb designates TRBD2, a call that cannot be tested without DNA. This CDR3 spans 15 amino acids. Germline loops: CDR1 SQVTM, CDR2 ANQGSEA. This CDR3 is CSVVAGGISYNEQFF.

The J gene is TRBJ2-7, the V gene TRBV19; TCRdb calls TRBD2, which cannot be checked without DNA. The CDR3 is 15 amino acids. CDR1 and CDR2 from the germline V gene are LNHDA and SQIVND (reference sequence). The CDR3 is CASSIGLAEGYEQYF. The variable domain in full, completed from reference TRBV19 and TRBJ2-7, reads DGGITQSPKYLFRKEGQNVTLSCEQNLNHDAMYWYRQDPGQGLRLIYYSQIVNDFQKGDIAEGYSVSREKKESFPLTVTSAQKNPTAFYLCASSIGLAEGYEQYFGPGTRLTVT.

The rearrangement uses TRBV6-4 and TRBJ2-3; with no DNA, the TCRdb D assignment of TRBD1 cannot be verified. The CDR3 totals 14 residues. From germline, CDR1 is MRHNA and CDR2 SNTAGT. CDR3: CASSAGTHTDTQYF.

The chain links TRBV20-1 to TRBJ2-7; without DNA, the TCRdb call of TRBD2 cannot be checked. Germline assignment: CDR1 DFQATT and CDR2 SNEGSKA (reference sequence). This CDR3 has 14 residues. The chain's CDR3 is CSASPAESSYEQYF.

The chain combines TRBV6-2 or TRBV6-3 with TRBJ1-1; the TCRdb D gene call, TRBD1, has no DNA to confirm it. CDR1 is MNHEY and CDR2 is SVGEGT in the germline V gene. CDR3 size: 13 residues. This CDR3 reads CASSYRDNTEAFF.

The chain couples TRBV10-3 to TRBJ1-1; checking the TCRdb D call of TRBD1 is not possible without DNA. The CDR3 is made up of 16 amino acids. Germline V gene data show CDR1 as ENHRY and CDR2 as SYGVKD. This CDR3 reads CAISEKGKGMNTEAFF.

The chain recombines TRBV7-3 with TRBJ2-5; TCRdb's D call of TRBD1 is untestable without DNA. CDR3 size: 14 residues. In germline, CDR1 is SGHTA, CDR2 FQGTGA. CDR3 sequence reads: CASSNEGAQETQYF.

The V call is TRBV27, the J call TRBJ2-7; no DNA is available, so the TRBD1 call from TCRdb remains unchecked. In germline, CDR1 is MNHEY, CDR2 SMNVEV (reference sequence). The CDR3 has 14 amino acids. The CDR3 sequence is CASSPGQGGYEQYF.

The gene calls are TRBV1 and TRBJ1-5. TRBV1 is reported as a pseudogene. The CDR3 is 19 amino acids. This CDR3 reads CTSSQDYPGLPGSNQPQHF.

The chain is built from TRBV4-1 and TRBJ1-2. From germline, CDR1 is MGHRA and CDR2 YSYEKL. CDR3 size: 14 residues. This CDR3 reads CASSQDREGPGYTF.

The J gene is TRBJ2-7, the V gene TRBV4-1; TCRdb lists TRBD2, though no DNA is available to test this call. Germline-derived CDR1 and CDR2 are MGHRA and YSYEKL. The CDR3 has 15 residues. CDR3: CASSQDRGLGNEQYF.

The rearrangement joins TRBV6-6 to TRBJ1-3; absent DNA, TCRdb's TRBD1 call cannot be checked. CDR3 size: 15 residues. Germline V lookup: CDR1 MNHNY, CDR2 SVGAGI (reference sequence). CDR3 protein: CASTGGLEGGNTIYF.